A selection of T cell receptor beta chains follows, all from one sample in a study of Ad26.COV2.S vaccination and SARS-CoV-2 variants. Assay used: immunoSEQ multiplex PCR; TCRdb lists only in-frame clones, some missing. The data show about 350,000 clones, 70% to 90% seen once. The sample here was peripheral blood, taken in a trial of Ad26.COV2.S vaccine versus placebo. The receptors come from a person aged 18-65 years who received the Ad26.COV2.S COVID-19 vaccine or a placebo. Both conserved end residues are trimmed from each CDR3. The size entry is marked missing in some rows and otherwise reads once, few, many or a size class.

TRBJ1-2,-,TRBV28,ASSSRTGSFIVGGYT
TRBJ2-3,-,TRBV7-2,ASSQLNEVSDTQY
TRBJ1-5,once,TRBV6-5,ASSSGQVSNQPQH
TRBJ2-3,-,TRBV6-2/TRBV6-3,ASSYSPGDTQY
TRBJ1-2,-,TRBV6-2/TRBV6-3,ASSRGKVGYGYT
TRBJ2-7,-,TRBV28,ASSSRNEQY
TRBJ1-1,-,TRBV6-5,ASVDRPSSRAF
TRBJ2-4,-,TRBV6-2/TRBV6-3,ASSYSTGPNW
TRBJ1-1,-,TRBV30,ASGQMNTEAF
TRBJ2-1,-,TRBV27,ASSSGLHEQF
TRBJ2-3,-,TRBV3-1/TRBV3-2,ASSRTRSTDTQY
TRBJ2-3,-,TRBV24-1,ATSDSYLVTDTQY
TRBJ2-7,few,TRBV6-2/TRBV6-3,ASSKTGTSGTYEQY
TRBJ2-3,-,TRBV25-1,ASSLLEGGTDTQY
TRBJ1-6,-,TRBV7-8,ASSPDSGTSTNSPLH
TRBJ2-5,-,TRBV9,ASSVGGGQETQY
TRBJ2-4,-,TRBV7-2,ASNNRQGATKNIQY
TRBJ2-7,-,TRBV7-8,ASSFNSYEQY
TRBJ2-1,-,TRBV7-9,ASSPTSGRTSYNEQF
TRBJ2-5,-,TRBV30,AWSVRASGGAETQY
TRBJ2-3,once,TRBV28,ASSLGGVLTDTQY
TRBJ1-4,-,TRBV19,AAGTGGAGDEKLF
TRBJ2-7,-,TRBV27,ASSPSFGGPLSYEQY
TRBJ2-7,-,TRBV11-2,ASSLAGDTPYEQY
TRBJ2-1,-,TRBV7-7,ASSLTSGAYNEQF
TRBJ2-5,-,TRBV5-1,ASSLGGSKETQY
TRBJ2-1,-,TRBV18,ASSPGSSYNEQF
TRBJ1-1,-,TRBV2,ASGGRTEQAF
TRBJ2-2,few,TRBV30,AWGRGRADTGELF
TRBJ2-1,-,TRBV3-1/TRBV3-2,ASSPSSGNDEQF
TRBJ1-1,-,TRBV28,ASSSIFGTGESVGNTEAF
TRBJ2-7,once,TRBV4-3,ASSQQTGIWYEQY
TRBJ2-5,-,TRBV7-2,ASRLTTRTQY
TRBJ2-7,-,TRBV5-4,ASSAFGGTGSYEQY
TRBJ1-2,few,TRBV3-1/TRBV3-2,ASSVNRGYGYT
TRBJ2-7,-,TRBV7-9,ASSSPGLYYEQY
TRBJ2-7,-,TRBV2,ASSKTGVYEQY
TRBJ1-4,-,TRBV7-8,ASTGEGSTNEKLF
TRBJ1-4,-,TRBV6-6,ASNQAGQAQEKLF
TRBJ1-1,-,TRBV4-2,ASSPGPLTNGK
TRBJ2-3,-,TRBV5-4,ASSFPGNTQY
TRBJ1-1,-,TRBV6-2/TRBV6-3,ASSSLTVGEAEAF
TRBJ1-4,-,TRBV18,ASSPMVGGYEKLF
TRBJ1-5,-,TRBV28,ASSLDRGTQPQH
TRBJ1-1,-,TRBV18,ASSPVGNTEAF
TRBJ1-1,-,TRBV19,ASSPRQGTTEAF
TRBJ2-7,-,TRBV7-9,ASSSPVGRYEQY
TRBJ1-3,-,TRBV4-3,ASSQGAAPGNTIY
TRBJ1-5,few,TRBV28,ASSLNRGPSNQPQH
TRBJ2-1,-,TRBV3-1/TRBV3-2,ASSQGLGPIYNEQF
TRBJ2-5,-,TRBV7-2,ASSSSAVQETQY
TRBJ2-3,-,TRBV6-2/TRBV6-3,ASSSIAGGPPDTQY
TRBJ1-1,-,TRBV15,ATSRDGDREAF
TRBJ1-2,-,TRBV4-1,ASSQVRGNYGYT
TRBJ1-6,-,TRBV6-2/TRBV6-3,ASSYRRGHGGVYNSPLH
TRBJ2-2,-,TRBV3-1/TRBV3-2,ASSQVTWGSGNPPAGELF
TRBJ2-7,-,TRBV4-3,ASSQDRGTLPGFEQY